A single T cell receptor (beta chain) is shown here with its context. Its antigen remains unidentified. The source of the sample is a study of shared clonotypes between healthy human individuals. Whole-study context: The donor group consisted of a couple of women and a few men, aged 18 to 49. Study results and limitations: Shared clonotypes: about 5.3% naive CD4, 3.5% to 4% naive CD8, 2% to 2.5% memory CD4, 0.4% memory CD8. Rarefaction curves obtained for sorted subsets showed sequencing incomplete despite large depth.

Clones were read by immunoSEQ multiplex PCR, and TCRdb kept only the in-frame ones, dropping some. The sample holds roughly 520,000 clones, 95% to 97% seen once. CDR1 is MNHEY and CDR2 is SMNVEV in the germline V gene (reference sequence). The CDR3 length is 16 residues. Deletions cut 4 bases from V and 1 base from J, with 16 bases between. The chain carries TRBV27 and TRBJ1-1, with D tentatively TRBD1 (6 bases). This TCR derives from a woman under 40 in good health. The material sequenced was naive CD4+ T cells sorted from blood. Subset specified: CD45RA+ positively selected. CDR3: CASSYHRDRRNTEAFF. In DNA, the CDR3 is TGTGCCAGCAGTTATCACCGAGACAGGCGGAACACTGAAGCTTTCTTT.